These 4 T cell receptor beta chains share one sample of origin, sequenced in a study of Ad26.COV2.S vaccination and SARS-CoV-2 variants. Indicated treatment: around 19 received Ad26.COV2.S at low or high dose, single or two shots; about 5 received placebo; per-sample allocation not given. Day 63 after the first vaccine or placebo injection was the time point for sampling. TCRdb's table, derived via immunoSEQ multiplex PCR, lists solely in-frame clones and lacks some. Of around 400,000 clones detected, about four fifths appear once; the ten largest clones hold 7% to 9.5%. The sample was peripheral blood, taken in a trial of Ad26.COV2.S vaccine versus placebo. The receptors were sampled from a person between 18 and 65 years old who received the Ad26.COV2.S COVID-19 vaccine or a placebo.

V is TRBV5-1 and J is TRBJ2-7; D is possibly TRBD1 (5 bases). The CDR3 extends over 14 amino acids. V lost 8 bases, J lost 3 bases, and 18 bases lay in between. Germline V gene lookup returns CDR1 SGHRS and CDR2 YFSETQ. This CDR3 reads CASSYDSIIYEQYF. CDR3 DNA sequence: TGCGCCAGTTCGTATGACAGTATAATCTACGAGCAGTACTTC.

This clone was recorded once. The chain is built from TRBV7-9 and TRBJ1-1; TRBD1 matches at 7 bases. The CDR3 totals 13 residues. Germline V gene data show CDR1 as SEHNR and CDR2 as FQNEAQ (reference sequence). V lost 5 bases to trimming and J lost 7 bases; unmatched junction nucleotides: 7. CDR3 amino acids: CASSPGQWVEAFF. In DNA, the CDR3 is TGTGCCAGCAGCCCGGGACAGTGGGTTGAAGCTTTCTTT. Based on the CDR3 plus reference TRBV7-9 and TRBJ1-1, the full variable domain is DTGVSQNPRHKITKRGQNVTFRCDPISEHNRLYWYRQTLGQGPEFLTYFQNEAQLEKSRLLSDRFSAERPKGSFSTLEIQRTEQGDSAMYLCASSPGQWVEAFFGQGTRLTVV.

V gene TRBV5-1 combines with J gene TRBJ2-1; TRBD2 matches at 7 bases. Germline CDR1 and CDR2: SGHRS and YFSETQ. V lost 0 bases and J lost 2; bases outside the gene matches: 8. The CDR3 extends over 17 amino acids. The CDR3 nucleotides read TGCGCCAGCAGCTTGGCCCTAGCGGCATCGACCTACAATGAGCAGTTCTTC. Protein sequence: CASSLALAASTYNEQFF.

The chain recombines TRBV12-3 or TRBV12-4 with TRBJ1-4; TRBD1 might be the D (5 bases). Trimming took off 5 bases at V and 10 bases at J, with 14 bases between the two ends. The length of the CDR3 is 13 residues. CDR3 protein: CASSRPGTGKLFF. The CDR3 bases are TGTGCCAGCAGTCGTCCCGGGACCGGAAAACTGTTTTTT.